The present TCR beta chain was sequenced within a study of T cell changes during pregnancy in multiple sclerosis. The CDR3 runs 13 residues. CDR1 MNHEY and CDR2 SVGAGI come from the germline V gene. The germline V and J ends were trimmed by 7 bases and 0 bases, with 9 bases remaining between them. Generated by immunoSEQ multiplex PCR, the TCRdb table keeps only in-frame clones and is missing some. The sample has about 48,000 clones, about 94% seen once. This clonotype originated in a female donor with multiple sclerosis, enrolled in a pregnancy study. The specimen was CD4+ T cells from peripheral blood mononuclear cells, collected in the first trimester of pregnancy. This rearrangement joins TRBV6-5 to TRBJ1-1; D is uncertain. This CDR3 reads CASKTGMNTEAFF. The CDR3 region has the DNA TGTGCCAGCAAAACGGGAATGAACACTGAAGCTTTCTTT.